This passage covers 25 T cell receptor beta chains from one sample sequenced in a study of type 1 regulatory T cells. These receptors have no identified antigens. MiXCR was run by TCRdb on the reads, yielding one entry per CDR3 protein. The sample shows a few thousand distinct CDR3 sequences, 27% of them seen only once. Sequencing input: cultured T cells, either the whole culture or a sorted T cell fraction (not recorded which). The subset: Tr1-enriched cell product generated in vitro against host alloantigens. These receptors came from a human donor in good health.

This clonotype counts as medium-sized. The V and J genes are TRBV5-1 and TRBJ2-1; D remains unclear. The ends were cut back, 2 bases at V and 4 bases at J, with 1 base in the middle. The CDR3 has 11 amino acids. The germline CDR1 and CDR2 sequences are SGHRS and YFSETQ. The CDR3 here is CASSFYNEQFF. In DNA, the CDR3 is TGCGCCAGCAGCTTTTACAATGAGCAGTTCTTC.

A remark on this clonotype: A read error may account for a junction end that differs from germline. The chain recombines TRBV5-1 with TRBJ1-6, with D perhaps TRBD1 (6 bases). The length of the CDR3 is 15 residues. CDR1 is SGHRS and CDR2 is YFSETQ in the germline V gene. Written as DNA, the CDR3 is TGCGCTAGCAGCTCAGAGAGGACAGCTAATTCACCCCTCCACTTT. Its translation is CASSSERTANSPLHF.

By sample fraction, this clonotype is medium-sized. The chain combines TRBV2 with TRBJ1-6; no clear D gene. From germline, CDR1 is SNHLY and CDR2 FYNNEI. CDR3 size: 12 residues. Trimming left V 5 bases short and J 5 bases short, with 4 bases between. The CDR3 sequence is CASSLHNSPLHF. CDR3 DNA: TGTGCCAGCAGTCTTCATAATTCACCCCTCCACTTT.

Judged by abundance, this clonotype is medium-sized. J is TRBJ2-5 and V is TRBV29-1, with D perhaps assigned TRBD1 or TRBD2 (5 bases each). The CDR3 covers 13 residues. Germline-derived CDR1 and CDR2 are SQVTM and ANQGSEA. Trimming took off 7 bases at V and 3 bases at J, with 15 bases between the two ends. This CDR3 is CSGGSGVEETQYF. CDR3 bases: TGCAGCGGGGGGTCTGGGGTGGAAGAGACCCAGTACTTC.

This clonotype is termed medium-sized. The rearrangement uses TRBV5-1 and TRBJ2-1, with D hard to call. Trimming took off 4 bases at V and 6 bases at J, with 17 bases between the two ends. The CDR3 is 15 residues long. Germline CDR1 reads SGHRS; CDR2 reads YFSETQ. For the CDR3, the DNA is TGCGCCAGCAGCGACCTGGGGTTCTCCGGCAATGAGCAGTTCTTC. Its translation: CASSDLGFSGNEQFF.

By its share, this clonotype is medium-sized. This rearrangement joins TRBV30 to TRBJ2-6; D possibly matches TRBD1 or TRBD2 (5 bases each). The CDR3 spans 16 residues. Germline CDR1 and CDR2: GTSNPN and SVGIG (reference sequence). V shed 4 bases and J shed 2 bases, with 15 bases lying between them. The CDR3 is CAWKVLQGAGANVLTF. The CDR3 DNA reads TGTGCCTGGAAGGTCCTCCAGGGAGCTGGGGCCAACGTCCTGACTTTC.

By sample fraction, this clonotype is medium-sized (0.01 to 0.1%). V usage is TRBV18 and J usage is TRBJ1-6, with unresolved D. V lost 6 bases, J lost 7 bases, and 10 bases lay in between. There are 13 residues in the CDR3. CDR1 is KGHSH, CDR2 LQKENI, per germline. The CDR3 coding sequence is TGTGCCAGCTCGCGGGCCAGGAATTCACCCCTCCACTTT. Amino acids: CASSRARNSPLHF.

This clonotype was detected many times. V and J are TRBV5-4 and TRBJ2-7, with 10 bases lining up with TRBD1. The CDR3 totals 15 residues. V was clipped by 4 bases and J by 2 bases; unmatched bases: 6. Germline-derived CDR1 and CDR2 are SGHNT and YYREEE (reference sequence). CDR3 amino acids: CASSPRQGATYEQYF. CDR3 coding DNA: TGTGCCAGCAGCCCTAGACAGGGGGCCACCTACGAGCAGTACTTC.

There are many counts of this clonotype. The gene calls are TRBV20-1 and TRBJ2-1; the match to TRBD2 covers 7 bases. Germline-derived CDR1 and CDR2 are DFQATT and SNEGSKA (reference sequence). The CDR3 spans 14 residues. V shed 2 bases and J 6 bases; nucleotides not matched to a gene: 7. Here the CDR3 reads CSARPAGRLNEQFF. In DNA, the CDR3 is TGCAGTGCTAGACCAGCGGGACGCCTCAATGAGCAGTTCTTC.

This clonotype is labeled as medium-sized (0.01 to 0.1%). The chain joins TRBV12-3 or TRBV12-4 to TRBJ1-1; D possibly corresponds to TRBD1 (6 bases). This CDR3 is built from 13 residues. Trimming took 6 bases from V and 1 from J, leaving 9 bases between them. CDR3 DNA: TGTGCCAGCAGGAGGGGGGGGAACACTGAAGCTTTCTTT. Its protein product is CASRRGGNTEAFF.

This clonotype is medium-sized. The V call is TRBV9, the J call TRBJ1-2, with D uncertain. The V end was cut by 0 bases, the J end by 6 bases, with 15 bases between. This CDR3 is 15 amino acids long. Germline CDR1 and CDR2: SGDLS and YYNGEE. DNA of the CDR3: TGTGCCAGCAGCGTAGACCTTTCGTCTGGGCATGGCTACACCTTC. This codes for CASSVDLSSGHGYTF.

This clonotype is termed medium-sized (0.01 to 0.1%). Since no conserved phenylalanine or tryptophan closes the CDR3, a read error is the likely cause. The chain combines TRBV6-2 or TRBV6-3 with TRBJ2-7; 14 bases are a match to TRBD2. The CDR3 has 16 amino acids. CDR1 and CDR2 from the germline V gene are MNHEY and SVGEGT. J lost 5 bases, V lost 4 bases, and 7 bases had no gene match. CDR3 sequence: CASSLTGTSGRNEQYL. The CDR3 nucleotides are TGTGCCAGCAGTTTGACCGGGACTAGCGGGAGAAACGAGCAGTACCTC.

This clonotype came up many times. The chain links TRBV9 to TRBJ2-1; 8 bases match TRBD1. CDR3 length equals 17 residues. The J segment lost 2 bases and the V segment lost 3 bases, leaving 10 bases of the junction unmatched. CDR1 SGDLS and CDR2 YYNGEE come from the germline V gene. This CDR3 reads CASSGISPGQAYNEQFF. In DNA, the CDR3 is TGTGCCAGCAGCGGCATTTCCCCGGGACAGGCCTACAATGAGCAGTTCTTC.

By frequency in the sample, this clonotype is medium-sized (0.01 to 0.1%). CDR3 region: CASSLLGPPQHF. The CDR3 coding sequence is TGTGCCAGCAGTTTATTGGGACCTCCCCAGCATTTT. V gene TRBV28 combines with J gene TRBJ1-5, with D perhaps TRBD1 (5 bases). CDR1 and CDR2 (germline): MDHEN, SYDVKM. The germline V and J ends were trimmed by 1 base and 10 bases, with 8 bases remaining between them. The CDR3 length is 12 residues.

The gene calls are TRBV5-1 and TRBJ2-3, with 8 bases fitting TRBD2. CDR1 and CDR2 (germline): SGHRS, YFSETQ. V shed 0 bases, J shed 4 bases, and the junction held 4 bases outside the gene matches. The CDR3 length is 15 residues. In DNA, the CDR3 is TGCGCCAGCAGCTTGGCTAGCGGGCAGTCAGATACGCAGTATTTT. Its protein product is CASSLASGQSDTQYF.

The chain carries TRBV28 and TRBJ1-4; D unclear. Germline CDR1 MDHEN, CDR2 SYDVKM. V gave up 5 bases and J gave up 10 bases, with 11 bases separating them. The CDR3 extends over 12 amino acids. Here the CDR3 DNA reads TGTGCCAGCAGTGTAACCCCTGGAAAACTGTTTTTT. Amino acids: CASSVTPGKLFF.

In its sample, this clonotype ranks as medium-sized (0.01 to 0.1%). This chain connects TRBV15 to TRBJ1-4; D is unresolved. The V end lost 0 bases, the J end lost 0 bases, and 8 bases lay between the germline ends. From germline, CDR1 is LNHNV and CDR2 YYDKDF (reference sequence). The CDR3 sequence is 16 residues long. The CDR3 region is CATSRDGGATNEKLFF. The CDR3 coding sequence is TGTGCCACCAGCAGAGATGGCGGTGCAACTAATGAAAAACTGTTTTTT. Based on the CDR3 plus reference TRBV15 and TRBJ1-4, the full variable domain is DAMVIQNPRYQVTQFGKPVTLSCSQTLNHNVMYWYQQKSSQAPKLLFHYYDKDFNNEADTPDNFQSRRPNTSFCFLDIRSPGLGDTAMYLCATSRDGGATNEKLFFGSGTQLSVL.

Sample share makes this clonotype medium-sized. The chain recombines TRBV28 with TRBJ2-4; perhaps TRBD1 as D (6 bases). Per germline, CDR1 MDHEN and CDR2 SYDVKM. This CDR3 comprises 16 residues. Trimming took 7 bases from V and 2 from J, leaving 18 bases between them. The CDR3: CASTTQGFPTKNIQYF. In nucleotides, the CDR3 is TGTGCCAGCACTACACAGGGATTCCCCACCAAAAACATTCAGTACTTC. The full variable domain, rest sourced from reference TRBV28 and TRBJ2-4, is DVKVTQSSRYLVKRTGEKVFLECVQDMDHENMFWYRQDPGLGLRLIYFSYDVKMKEKGDIPEGYSVSREKKERFSLILESASTNQTSMYLCASTTQGFPTKNIQYFGAGTRLSVL.

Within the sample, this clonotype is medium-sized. The CDR3 nucleotides are TGTGCCACCAGCGGGTTAAAGGGGGAAGACGGGACGGAAAACCCCGGTAATGAGCAGTTCTTC. This codes for CATSGLKGEDGTENPGNEQFF. The chain links TRBV15 to TRBJ2-1; tentative D call: TRBD1 (6 bases). Trimming removed 5 bases from V and 7 bases from J, with 36 bases in between. Germline CDR1 LNHNV, CDR2 YYDKDF (reference sequence). The CDR3 has 21 residues.

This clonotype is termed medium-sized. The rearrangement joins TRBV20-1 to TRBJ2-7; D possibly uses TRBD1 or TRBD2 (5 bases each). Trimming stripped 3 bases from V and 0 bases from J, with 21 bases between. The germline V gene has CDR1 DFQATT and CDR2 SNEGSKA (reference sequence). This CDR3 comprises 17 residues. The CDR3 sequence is CSASGQTVQRSSYEQYF. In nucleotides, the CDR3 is TGCAGTGCTAGTGGCCAGACAGTGCAGCGGAGCTCCTACGAGCAGTACTTC.

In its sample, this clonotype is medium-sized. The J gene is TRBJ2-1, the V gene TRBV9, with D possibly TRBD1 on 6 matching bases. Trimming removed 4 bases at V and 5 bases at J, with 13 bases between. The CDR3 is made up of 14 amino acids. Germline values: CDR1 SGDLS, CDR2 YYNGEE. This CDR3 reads CASSLLQGNNEQFF. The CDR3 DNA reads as TGTGCCAGCAGCCTCTTGCAGGGGAACAATGAGCAGTTCTTC. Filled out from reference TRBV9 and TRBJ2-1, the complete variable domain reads DSGVTQTPKHLITATGQRVTLRCSPRSGDLSVYWYQQSLDQGLQFLIQYYNGEERAKGNILERFSAQQFPDLHSELNLSSLELGDSALYFCASSLLQGNNEQFFGPGTRLTVL.

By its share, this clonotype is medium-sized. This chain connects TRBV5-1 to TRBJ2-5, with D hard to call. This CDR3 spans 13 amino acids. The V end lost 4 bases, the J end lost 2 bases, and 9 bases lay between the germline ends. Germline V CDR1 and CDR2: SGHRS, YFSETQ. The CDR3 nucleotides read TGCGCCAGCAGCGTCGGGTTTCAAGAGACCCAGTACTTC. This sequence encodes CASSVGFQETQYF.

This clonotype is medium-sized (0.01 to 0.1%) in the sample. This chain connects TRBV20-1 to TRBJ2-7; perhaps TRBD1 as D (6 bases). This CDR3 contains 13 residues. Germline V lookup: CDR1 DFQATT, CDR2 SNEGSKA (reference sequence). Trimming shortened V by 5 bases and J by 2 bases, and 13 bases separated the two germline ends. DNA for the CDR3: TGCAGTGCTCACAGGGCACCTACCTACGAGCAGTACTTC. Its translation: CSAHRAPTYEQYF.

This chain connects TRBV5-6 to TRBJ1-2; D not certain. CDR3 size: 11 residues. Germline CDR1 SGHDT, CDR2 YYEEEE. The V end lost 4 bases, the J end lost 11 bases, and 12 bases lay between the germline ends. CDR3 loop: CASSTVGVYTF. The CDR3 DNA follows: TGTGCCAGCAGCACCGTCGGGGTTTACACCTTC.

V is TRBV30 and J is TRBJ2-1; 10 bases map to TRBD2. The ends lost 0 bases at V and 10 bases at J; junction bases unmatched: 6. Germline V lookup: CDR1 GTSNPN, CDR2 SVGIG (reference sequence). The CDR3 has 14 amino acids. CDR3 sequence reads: CAWSVGSGGKEQFF. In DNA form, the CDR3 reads TGTGCCTGGAGTGTAGGTAGCGGGGGGAAGGAGCAGTTCTTC.